The clone carrying this TCR beta chain was detected a few times. This sample is drawn from a study of blood T cells in healthy people across ages. A second PCR, run for roughly 7 to 12 cycles, used a sample-barcoded 5' primer plus a J-beta primer mix. No fewer than 3 million CDR3-containing paired-end reads came from each sample. MiXCR was run by TCRdb on the 5' RACE reads, yielding one entry per CDR3 protein. The table shows 800,000 to 950,000 distinct CDR3 sequences, with 29% occurring only once. Trimming pared 4 bases from V and 7 bases from J, leaving 11 bases between. In germline, CDR1 is LGHDT, CDR2 YNNKEL (reference sequence). The CDR3 length is 13 residues. This sample was also put to use in a study of T cells of mothers and their children.

V usage is TRBV3-1 and J usage is TRBJ2-1; a weak D match, TRBD2 (6 bases). The receptor was isolated from a woman in her thirties or forties in good health. Sequencing was performed on blood. The DNA for the CDR3 is TGTGCCAGCAGCCGGCTGGGGGGTAATGAGCAGTTCTTC. It codes for CASSRLGGNEQFF.